The sample holds many counts of the clone carrying this T cell receptor beta chain. The sample comes from a study of OX40 agonist ivuxolimab in advanced cancers. Excluded were patients having autoimmune disease history or systemic immunosuppression. Clones were read by immunoSEQ multiplex PCR, and TCRdb kept only the in-frame ones, dropping some. Found here are 73,000 or so clones, around 86% of them singletons; the top ten hold approximately 0.72%. Material: CD4+ or CD8+ T cells sorted from blood, obtained in a trial of the OX40 agonist ivuxolimab. This TCR was sampled from an adult with an advanced solid tumor such as melanoma, head and neck, liver or kidney cancer.

CDR3 DNA: TGCGCCAGCAGCTTGGGTGGAGGGACGGGTAGTGGCGAGCAGTACTTC. Amino acids: CASSLGGGTGSGEQYF. The chain has TRBV5-1 and TRBJ2-7; D possibly corresponds to TRBD2 (6 bases). The CDR3 loop spans 16 amino acids. Between the trimmed V and J ends, which lost 0 bases and 6 bases, there was a span of 19 bases. Per the germline V gene, CDR1 is SGHRS and CDR2 is YFSETQ.